The clone carrying this T cell receptor beta chain was seen only a few times. Its antigen remains unknown. Sequencing was performed with immunoSEQ multiplex PCR; in TCRdb, only in-frame clones are kept and a portion is missing. In the table there are about 84,000 clones, over 75% of which are singletons. The data originate from a study of T cell responses to AZD1222 COVID-19 vaccine. The CDR3 contains 15 residues. Trimming removed 0 bases from V and 1 base from J, with 8 bases in between. Study-wide results and limits: Baseline antibody screening turned up just a handful of seropositive AZD1222 recipients. Spike regions recognized by vaccine-associated CD4 TCRs spanned the protein, led by 160-218 and 743-854. Spike-specific TCR breadth and depth went up after people got two AZD1222 doses. Reports say nearly half of spike-specific TCRs go after unmutated variant regions.

The V and J genes are TRBV5-3 and TRBJ1-5, with D perhaps matching TRBD1 (5 bases). TRBV5-3 is an open reading frame whose function is uncertain. The TCR was taken from an adult who received the AZD1222 COVID-19 vaccine. The sample here was peripheral blood, taken 28 days after the second AZD1222 dose. DNA of the CDR3: TGTGCCAGAAGCTTGGCAGGGAACAGCAATCAGCCCCAGCATTTT. Amino acids: CARSLAGNSNQPQHF.